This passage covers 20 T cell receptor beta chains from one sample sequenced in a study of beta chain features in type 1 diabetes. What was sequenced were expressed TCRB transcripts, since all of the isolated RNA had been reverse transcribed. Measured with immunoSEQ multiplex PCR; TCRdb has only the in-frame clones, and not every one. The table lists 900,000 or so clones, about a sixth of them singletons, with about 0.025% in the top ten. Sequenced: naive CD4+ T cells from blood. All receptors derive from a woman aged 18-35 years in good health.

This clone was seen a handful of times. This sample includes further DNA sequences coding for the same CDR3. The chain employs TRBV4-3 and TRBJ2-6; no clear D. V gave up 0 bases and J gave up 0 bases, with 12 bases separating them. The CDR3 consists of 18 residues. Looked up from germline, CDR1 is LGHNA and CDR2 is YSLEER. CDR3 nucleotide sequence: TGCGCCAGCAGCCAAGAATGGGGTTACCGCTCTGGGGCCAACGTCCTGACTTTC. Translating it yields CASSQEWGYRSGANVLTF.

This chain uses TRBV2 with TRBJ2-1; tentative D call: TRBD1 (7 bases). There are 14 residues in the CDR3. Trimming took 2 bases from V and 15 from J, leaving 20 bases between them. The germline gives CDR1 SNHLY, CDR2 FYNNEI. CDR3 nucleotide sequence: TGTGCCAGCAGTGAATTGGGTCAGGGGGGCGCGAGGTTCTTC. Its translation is CASSELGQGGARFF.

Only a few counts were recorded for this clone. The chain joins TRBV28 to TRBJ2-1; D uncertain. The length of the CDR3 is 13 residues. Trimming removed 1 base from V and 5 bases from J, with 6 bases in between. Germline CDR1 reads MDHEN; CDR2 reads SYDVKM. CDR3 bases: TGTGCCAGCAGTTTATTTCCCCACAATGAGCAGTTCTTC. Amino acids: CASSLFPHNEQFF.

The CDR3 bases are TGCGCCAGCAGCTTGGCTACTTTTACCGGGGCTGGTCCCCAAGAGACCCAGTACTTC. This sequence encodes CASSLATFTGAGPQETQYF. The chain combines TRBV5-1 with TRBJ2-5; perhaps D is TRBD1 or TRBD2 (5 bases each). This CDR3 region has 19 residues. With 0 bases removed from V and 1 base from J, the gap between germline ends came to 22 bases. The germline V gene encodes CDR1 SGHRS and CDR2 YFSETQ.

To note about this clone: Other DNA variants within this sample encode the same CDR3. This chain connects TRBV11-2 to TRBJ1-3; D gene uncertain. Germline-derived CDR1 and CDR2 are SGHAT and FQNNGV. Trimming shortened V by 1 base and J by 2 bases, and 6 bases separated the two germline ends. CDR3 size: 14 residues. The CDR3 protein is CASSLVGAGNTIYF. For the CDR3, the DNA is TGTGCCAGCAGCTTAGTCGGAGCTGGAAACACCATATATTTT.

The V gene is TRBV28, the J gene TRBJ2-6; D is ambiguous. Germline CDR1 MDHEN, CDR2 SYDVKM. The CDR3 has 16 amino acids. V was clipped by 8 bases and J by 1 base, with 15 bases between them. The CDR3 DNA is TGTGCCAGCGGATCCATGGCGTCTTCTGGGGCCAACGTCCTGACTTTC. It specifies CASGSMASSGANVLTF.

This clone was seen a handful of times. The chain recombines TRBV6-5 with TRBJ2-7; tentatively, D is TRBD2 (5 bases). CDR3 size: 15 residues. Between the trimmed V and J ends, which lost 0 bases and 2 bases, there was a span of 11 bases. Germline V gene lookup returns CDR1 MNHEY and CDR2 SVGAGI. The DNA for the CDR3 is TGTGCCAGCAGTTACTCTACTCGGGGTCCCTACGAGCAGTACTTC. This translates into CASSYSTRGPYEQYF.

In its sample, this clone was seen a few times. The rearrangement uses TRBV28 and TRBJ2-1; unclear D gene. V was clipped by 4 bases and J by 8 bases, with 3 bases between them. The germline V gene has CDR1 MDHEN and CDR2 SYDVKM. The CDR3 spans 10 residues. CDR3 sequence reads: CASSSYEQFF. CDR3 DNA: TGTGCCAGCAGTTCTTATGAGCAGTTCTTC.

The CDR3 coding sequence is TGTGCCAGCAGTTTATCCGCTTTGAACACTGAAGCTTTCTTT. This sequence encodes CASSLSALNTEAFF. The genes are TRBV27 and TRBJ1-1, with D hard to call. Germline assignment: CDR1 MNHEY and CDR2 SMNVEV (reference sequence). The CDR3 loop spans 14 amino acids. Trimming took 0 bases from V and 0 from J, leaving 5 bases between them.

CDR3 residues: CASSRTGSMGNTIYF. The CDR3 DNA sequence: TGTGCCAGCAGCCGAACGGGCTCAATGGGAAACACCATATATTTT. The rearrangement joins TRBV5-4 to TRBJ1-3; no clear D. V lost 4 bases and J lost 4, with 15 bases in between. This CDR3 contains 15 residues. CDR1 SGHNT and CDR2 YYREEE come from the germline V gene (reference sequence).

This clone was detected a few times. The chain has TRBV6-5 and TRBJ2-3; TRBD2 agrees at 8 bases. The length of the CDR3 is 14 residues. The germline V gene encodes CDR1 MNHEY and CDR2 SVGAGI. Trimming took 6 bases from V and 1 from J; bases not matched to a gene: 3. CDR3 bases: TGTGCCAGCAGATTAGCGGGGCGCACAGATACGCAGTATTTT. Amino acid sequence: CASRLAGRTDTQYF.

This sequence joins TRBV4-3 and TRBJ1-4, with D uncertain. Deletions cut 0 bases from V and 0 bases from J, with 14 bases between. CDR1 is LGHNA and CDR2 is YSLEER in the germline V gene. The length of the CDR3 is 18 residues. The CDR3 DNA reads TGCGCCAGCAGCCAAGATGGCGATGGGAGGGCAACTAATGAAAAACTGTTTTTT. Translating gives CASSQDGDGRATNEKLFF.

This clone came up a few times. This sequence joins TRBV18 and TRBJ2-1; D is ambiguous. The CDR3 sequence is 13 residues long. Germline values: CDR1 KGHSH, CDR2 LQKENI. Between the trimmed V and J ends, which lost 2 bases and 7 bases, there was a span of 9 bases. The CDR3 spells CASSPTWRNEQFF. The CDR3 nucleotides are TGTGCCAGCTCACCAACATGGCGGAATGAGCAGTTCTTC.

CDR3 residues: CASSEYKVSRGVGETQYF. The CDR3 coding sequence is TGTGCCAGCAGTGAATATAAAGTCTCTCGGGGGGTAGGAGAGACCCAGTACTTC. This rearrangement joins TRBV25-1 to TRBJ2-5; TRBD2 matches at 7 bases. Trimming removed 0 bases from V and 4 bases from J; junction bases left unmatched: 14. This CDR3 is built from 18 residues. Germline-derived CDR1 and CDR2 are MGHDK and SYGVNS.

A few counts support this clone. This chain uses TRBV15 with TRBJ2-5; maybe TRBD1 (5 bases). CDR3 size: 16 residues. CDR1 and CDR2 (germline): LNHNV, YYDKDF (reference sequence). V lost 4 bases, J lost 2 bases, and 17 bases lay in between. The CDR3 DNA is TGTGCCACCAGCATGGGCGACAGAAGCTCACAAGAGACCCAGTACTTC. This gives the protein CATSMGDRSSQETQYF.

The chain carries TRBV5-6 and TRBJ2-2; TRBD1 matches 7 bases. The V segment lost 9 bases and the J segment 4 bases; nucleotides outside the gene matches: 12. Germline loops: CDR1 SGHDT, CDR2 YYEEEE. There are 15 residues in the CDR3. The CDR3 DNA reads TGTGCCACCTCCAGGGGCAGGGGGATCACCGGGGAGCTGTTTTTT. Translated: CATSRGRGITGELFF.

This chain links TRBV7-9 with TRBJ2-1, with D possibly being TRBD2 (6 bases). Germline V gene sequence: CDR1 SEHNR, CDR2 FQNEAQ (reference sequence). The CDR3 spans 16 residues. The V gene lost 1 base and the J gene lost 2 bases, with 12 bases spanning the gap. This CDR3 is CASSLGAGRTYNEQFF. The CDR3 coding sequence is TGTGCCAGCAGCTTAGGGGCGGGGCGTACCTACAATGAGCAGTTCTTC.

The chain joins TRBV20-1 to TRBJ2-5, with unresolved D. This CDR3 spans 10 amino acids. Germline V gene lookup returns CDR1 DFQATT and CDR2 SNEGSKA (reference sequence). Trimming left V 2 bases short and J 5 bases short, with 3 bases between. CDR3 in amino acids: CSARNETQYF. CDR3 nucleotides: TGCAGTGCTAGAAATGAGACCCAGTACTTC.

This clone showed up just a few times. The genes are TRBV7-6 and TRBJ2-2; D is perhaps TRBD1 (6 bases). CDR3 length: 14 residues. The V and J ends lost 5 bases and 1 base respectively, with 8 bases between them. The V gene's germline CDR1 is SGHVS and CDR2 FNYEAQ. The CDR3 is CASSKGQNTGELFF. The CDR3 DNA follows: TGTGCCAGCAGCAAGGGACAGAACACCGGGGAGCTGTTTTTT.

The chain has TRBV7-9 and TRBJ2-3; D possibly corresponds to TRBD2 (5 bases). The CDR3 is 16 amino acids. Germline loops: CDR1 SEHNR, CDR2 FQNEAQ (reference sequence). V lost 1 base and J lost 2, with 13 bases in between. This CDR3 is CASSLGAGASTDTQYF. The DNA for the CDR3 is TGTGCCAGCAGCTTAGGCGCGGGTGCCTCCACAGATACGCAGTATTTT.